Presented here are 17 T cell receptor beta chains from one specimen sequenced in a study of post-analysis software for immune sequencing data. These receptors are not linked to any known antigen. General study points: Roughly five TRBV segments appeared more often in patients than in controls, and TRBV5-6, TRBV5-1 and TRBV20-1 were among these.

Prepared TCR beta cDNA libraries contained unique molecular identifiers. TCRdb ran MiXCR on the PCR reads and lists one entry per CDR3 protein. The table has hundreds of thousands of distinct CDR3 sequences, around 27% seen once. The sample was blood. The receptors derive from a girl between 5 and 17 years old with multiple sclerosis.

The chain couples TRBV5-5 to TRBJ2-1; TRBD2 agrees at 10 bases. The CDR3 contains 15 residues. The germline V gene has CDR1 SGHKS and CDR2 YYEKEE (reference sequence). Losses at the gene ends were 0 bases for V and 10 bases for J; bases not matched to a gene: 7. The DNA for the CDR3 is TGTGCCAGCAGCTTGGGACTAGCGGGCCTCCGGGAGCAGTTCTTC. Translation: CASSLGLAGLREQFF.

This clonotype was recorded once. One junction end disagrees with the germline gene, perhaps due to a read error. The chain links TRBV5-1 to TRBJ2-4; D unresolved. This CDR3 contains 14 residues. Germline V gene data show CDR1 as SGHRS and CDR2 as YFSETQ. CDR3 DNA: TGCGCCAGCAGATTGGGCAGAGCAGAATGGATTCAGTACTTC. Amino acids: CASRLGRAEWIQYF.

In its sample, this clonotype was seen a few times. This rearrangement joins TRBV7-2 to TRBJ2-3; tentative D call: TRBD1 (6 bases). V lost 5 bases and J 6 bases, leaving 12 bases between the germline ends. The CDR3 covers 13 residues. CDR1 and CDR2 from the germline V gene are SGHTA and FQGNSA. CDR3 amino acids: CASSVDRHDTQYF. The CDR3 DNA reads TGTGCCAGCAGCGTCGACAGGCACGATACGCAGTATTTT.

The chain links TRBV29-1 to TRBJ2-7; 8 bases agree with TRBD2. After removal of 0 bases from V and 3 bases from J, the junction contained 13 bases not matched to a gene. Germline V gene lookup returns CDR1 SQVTM and CDR2 ANQGSEA. This CDR3 has 17 amino acids. CDR3 residues: CSVEDTGGMGKDYEQYF. The CDR3 bases are TGCAGCGTTGAAGATACGGGAGGGATGGGTAAGGACTACGAGCAGTACTTC.

The chain couples TRBV29-1 to TRBJ1-2; D ambiguous. V gave up 3 bases and J gave up 6 bases, with 8 bases separating them. CDR1 is SQVTM and CDR2 is ANQGSEA in the germline V gene. This CDR3 is built from 11 residues. The CDR3 region is CSVELRNGYTF. In nucleotides, the CDR3 is TGCAGCGTTGAGCTCAGGAATGGCTACACCTTC.

The chain joins TRBV27 to TRBJ2-7, with no clear D. The CDR3 consists of 13 residues. Germline CDR1 MNHEY, CDR2 SMNVEV (reference sequence). V was trimmed by 4 bases and J by 1 base, leaving 8 bases between them. CDR3 sequence reads: CASSYLRSYEQYF. For the CDR3, the DNA is TGTGCCAGCAGTTATCTTAGATCCTACGAGCAGTACTTC.

The CDR3 sequence is CSARPSGGAQYF. The CDR3 DNA reads TGCAGTGCTCGCCCTTCCGGGGGGGCCCAGTACTTC. The chain carries TRBV20-1 and TRBJ2-5, with 8 bases that match TRBD2. The CDR3 is made up of 12 amino acids. The junction had 8 bases not matched to a gene; V was cut back by 5 bases and J by 9 bases. Germline CDR1 and CDR2: DFQATT and SNEGSKA (reference sequence).

The chain carries TRBV29-1 and TRBJ2-1; 13 bases map to TRBD2. In germline, CDR1 is SQVTM, CDR2 ANQGSEA. The junction had 6 bases not matched to a gene; V was cut back by 1 base and J by 0 bases. There are 18 residues in the CDR3. CDR3 region: CSVEGTSGSGGSYNEQFF. CDR3 coding DNA: TGCAGCGTTGAAGGGACTAGCGGGAGCGGTGGCTCCTACAATGAGCAGTTCTTC.

This clonotype has at least ten counts. The chain joins TRBV28 to TRBJ2-3; D remains ambiguous. Germline V gives CDR1 MDHEN, CDR2 SYDVKM. Trimming left V 10 bases short and J 1 base short, with 15 bases between. The CDR3 has 14 residues. CDR3 in DNA: TGTGCCATAAGAGTATCGGGCCGCACAGATACGCAGTATTTT. Protein product: CAIRVSGRTDTQYF.

The V call is TRBV7-9, the J call TRBJ2-3; tentative D call: TRBD2 (6 bases). This CDR3 has 13 residues. CDR1 and CDR2 (germline): SEHNR, FQNEAQ (reference sequence). Trimming removed 8 bases from V and 7 bases from J, with 16 bases in between. The CDR3 loop is CASGSAGGYTQYF. In DNA, the CDR3 is TGTGCCAGCGGTTCAGCGGGTGGCTATACGCAGTATTTT. The full variable domain, with the rest looked up from reference TRBV7-9 and TRBJ2-3, is DTGVSQNPRHKITKRGQNVTFRCDPISEHNRLYWYRQTLGQGPEFLTYFQNEAQLEKSRLLSDRFSAERPKGSFSTLEIQRTEQGDSAMYLCASGSAGGYTQYFGPGTRLTVL.

The chain has TRBV7-9 and TRBJ2-7; 7 bases are a match to TRBD2. The J call is in doubt because the DNA end fits TRBJ2-5 better. There are 15 residues in the CDR3. Germline assignment: CDR1 SEHNR and CDR2 FQNEAQ (reference sequence). CDR3: CANGPLGGSWETQYF. CDR3 in DNA: TGTGCCAACGGCCCCCTGGGCGGGAGTTGGGAGACCCAGTACTTC.

The V gene is TRBV10-3, the J gene TRBJ2-7; D is undetermined. Trimming cost V 3 bases and J 0 bases, with 9 bases left between them. The length of the CDR3 is 14 residues. The germline gives CDR1 ENHRY, CDR2 SYGVKD. CDR3 loop: CAISEWGSSYEQYF. The CDR3 DNA sequence: TGTGCCATCAGTGAATGGGGAAGCTCCTACGAGCAGTACTTC.

This clonotype was seen a handful of times. J is TRBJ1-6 and V is TRBV6-1; D call uncertain. Germline CDR1 and CDR2: MNHNS and SASEGT. The CDR3 loop spans 16 amino acids. Trimming left V 1 base short and J 1 base short, with 8 bases between. CDR3 nucleotides: TGTGCCAGCAGTGAAGGGCGGTTGTCCTATAATTCACCCCTCCACTTT. The encoded protein is CASSEGRLSYNSPLHF.

The chain couples TRBV7-2 to TRBJ1-5, with 11 bases that match TRBD1. CDR1 is SGHTA and CDR2 is FQGNSA in the germline V gene. The CDR3 contains 16 residues. V shed 1 base and J 6 bases; nucleotides not matched to a gene: 5. The CDR3 reads CASSLGFGTGGQPQHF. CDR3 DNA: TGTGCCAGCAGCTTAGGGTTTGGGACAGGGGGTCAGCCCCAGCATTTT.

Comments on this clonotype: A much larger clonotype is one base distant, so this may be a read error. This chain links TRBV15 with TRBJ2-7, with 7 positions matching TRBD2. Matching the DNA end better, TRBJ2-5 makes the J call doubtful. The V gene's germline CDR1 is LNHNV and CDR2 YYDKDF (reference sequence). The CDR3 consists of 14 residues. The CDR3 sequence: CALARACGGETQYF. In nucleotides, the CDR3 is TGTGCCCTCGCACGGGCTTGCGGGGGTGAGACCCAGTACTTC.

Many counts were recorded for this clonotype. CDR3 nucleotide sequence: TGTGCCAGCAGCTTAGCGGTCCGGAACTCTGGGGCCAACGTCCTGACTTTC. Amino acids: CASSLAVRNSGANVLTF. This rearrangement joins TRBV7-2 to TRBJ2-6; D gene uncertain. V was pared by 0 bases and J by 0 bases, with 9 bases between. The V gene's germline CDR1 is SGHTA and CDR2 FQGNSA. This CDR3 region has 17 residues.

The table lists this clonotype with a few counts. CDR3 coding DNA: TGCAGCGTGGTACCTCGGACGCCCGAAGATCGGACCCAGTACTTC. It is translated as CSVVPRTPEDRTQYF. This chain connects TRBV29-1 to TRBJ2-5; D gene ambiguous. Trimming cost V 6 bases and J 7 bases, with 24 bases left between them. This CDR3 is built from 15 residues. Looked up from germline, CDR1 is SQVTM and CDR2 is ANQGSEA. Looking up the rest from reference TRBV29-1 and TRBJ2-5 gives the full variable domain: SAVISQKPSRDICQRGTSLTIQCQVDSQVTMMFWYRQQPGQSLTLIATANQGSEATYESGFVIDKFPISRPNLTFSTLTVSNMSPEDSSIYLCSVVPRTPEDRTQYFGPGTRLLVL.